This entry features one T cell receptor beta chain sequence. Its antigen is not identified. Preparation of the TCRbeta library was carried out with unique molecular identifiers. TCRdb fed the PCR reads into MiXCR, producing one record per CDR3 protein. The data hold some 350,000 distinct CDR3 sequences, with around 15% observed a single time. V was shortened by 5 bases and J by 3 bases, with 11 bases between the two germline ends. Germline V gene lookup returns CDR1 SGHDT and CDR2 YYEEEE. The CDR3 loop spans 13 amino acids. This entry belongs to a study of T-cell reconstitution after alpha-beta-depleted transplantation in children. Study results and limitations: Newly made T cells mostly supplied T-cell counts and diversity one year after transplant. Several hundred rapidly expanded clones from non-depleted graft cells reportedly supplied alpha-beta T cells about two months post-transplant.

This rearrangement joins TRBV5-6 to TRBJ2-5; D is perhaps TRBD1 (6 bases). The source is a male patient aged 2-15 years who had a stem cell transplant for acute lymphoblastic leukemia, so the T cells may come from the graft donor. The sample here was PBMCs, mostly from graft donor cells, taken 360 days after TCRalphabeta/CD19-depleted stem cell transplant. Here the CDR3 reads CASRPQGKETQYF. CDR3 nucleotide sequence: TGTGCCAGCAGACCTCAGGGGAAAGAGACCCAGTACTTC.